The 13 T cell receptor beta chains listed next were all sequenced from one sample in a study of control samples from healthy donors and cancer patients. TCRdb keeps only in-frame clones here, not all; method: immunoSEQ multiplex PCR. The sample holds over 15,000 clones, roughly nine tenths seen once. The sample consisted of PBMCs. The receptors derive from a man between 60 and 70 years old with head and neck cancer.

This clone was detected only once. The chain combines TRBV5-4 with TRBJ2-5; 13 bases match TRBD2. There are 16 residues in the CDR3. V dropped 4 bases and J dropped 4; count of bases not matched to a gene: 7. CDR1 and CDR2 (germline): SGHNT, YYREEE (reference sequence). As DNA, the CDR3 is TGTGCCAGCAGCAAGGGGACTAGCGGGGTCAGAGAGACCCAGTACTTC. This gives the protein CASSKGTSGVRETQYF.

The CDR3 region has the DNA TGTGCCAGCAGCTCCGGTCTGGACGAGCAGTACTTC. Translating gives CASSSGLDEQYF. This rearrangement joins TRBV11-3 to TRBJ2-7, with D unclear. The CDR3 has 12 amino acids. V was pared by 4 bases and J by 5 bases, with 9 bases between. Germline V CDR1 and CDR2: SGHNT, YENEEA. Full variable domain (missing parts from reference TRBV11-3 and TRBJ2-7): EAGVVQSPRYKIIEKKQPVAFWCNPISGHNTLYWYLQNLGQGPELLIRYENEEAVDDSQLPKDRFSAERLKGVDSTLKIQPAELGDSAVYLCASSSGLDEQYFGPGTRLTVT.

The chain links TRBV2 to TRBJ1-6, with TRBD1 identical over 8 bases. There are 11 residues in the CDR3. Losses at the gene ends were 7 bases for V and 13 bases for J; bases not matched to a gene: 3. Germline V gene lookup returns CDR1 SNHLY and CDR2 FYNNEI. This CDR3 reads CASTRTGPLHF. The CDR3 DNA reads as TGTGCCAGCACCAGGACAGGGCCCCTCCACTTT.

This rearrangement joins TRBV5-1 to TRBJ2-3, with TRBD2 matching 13 bases. V dropped 4 bases and J dropped 0; count of bases not matched to a gene: 8. CDR3 length equals 18 residues. Germline V CDR1 and CDR2: SGHRS, YFSETQ. CDR3 in amino acids: CASSPGTSGALSTDTQYF. As DNA, the CDR3 is TGCGCCAGCAGCCCCGGGACTAGCGGGGCACTTAGCACAGATACGCAGTATTTT.

This clone has a handful of counts. The chain combines TRBV7-2 with TRBJ1-4, with 8 positions matching TRBD1. The CDR3 covers 18 residues. V dropped 5 bases and J dropped 6; count of bases not matched to a gene: 17. CDR1 and CDR2 (germline): SGHTA, FQGNSA. The CDR3 loop is CASSTRGTGSLWDEKLFF. In DNA, the CDR3 is TGTGCCAGCAGCACCAGGGGGACAGGTTCCCTTTGGGATGAAAAACTGTTTTTT.

The chain carries TRBV5-1 and TRBJ1-3, with D perhaps TRBD1 (5 bases). V lost 0 bases, J lost 8 bases, and 9 bases lay in between. Germline V gene sequence: CDR1 SGHRS, CDR2 YFSETQ. The CDR3 runs to 13 residues. Written as DNA, the CDR3 is TGCGCCAGCAGCTTGGACAGGTCGGACACCATATATTTT. It translates to CASSLDRSDTIYF.

J is TRBJ1-1 and V is TRBV27; no definite D call. V lost 2 bases to trimming and J lost 0 bases, with 4 bases between them. Germline V CDR1 and CDR2: MNHEY, SMNVEV (reference sequence). The CDR3 is 13 amino acids. The CDR3, as DNA: TGTGCCAGCAGTTTAAGCCTGAACACTGAAGCTTTCTTT. This translates into CASSLSLNTEAFF.

The rearrangement links TRBV3-1 (or the pseudogene TRBV3-2) to TRBJ2-5, with unresolved D. The germline V gene encodes CDR1 LGHDT and CDR2 YNNKEL (reference sequence). The germline V and J ends were trimmed by 0 bases and 7 bases, with 9 bases remaining between them. The CDR3 extends over 13 amino acids. CDR3 loop: CASSQEVGWTQYF. The CDR3, as DNA: TGTGCCAGCAGCCAAGAGGTCGGTTGGACCCAGTACTTC.

This chain connects TRBV7-7 to TRBJ2-3; D is ambiguous. The V gene lost 5 bases and the J gene lost 4 bases, with 10 bases spanning the gap. Germline CDR1 and CDR2: SSHAT and FNYEAQ (reference sequence). This CDR3 spans 13 amino acids. For the CDR3, the DNA is TGTGCCAGCAGCCCCCCCGGAGCAGATACGCAGTATTTT. Its translation is CASSPPGADTQYF.

This sequence joins TRBV7-8 and TRBJ2-2; D not certain. The CDR3 is 15 residues long. Germline CDR1 reads SGHVS; CDR2 reads FQNEAQ. The ends were cut back, 7 bases at V and 1 base at J, with 13 bases in the middle. CDR3 residues: CASMVLPVNTGELFF. In DNA form, the CDR3 reads TGTGCCAGCATGGTCCTGCCGGTGAACACCGGGGAGCTGTTTTTT. Variable domain in full (rest from reference TRBV7-8 and TRBJ2-2): GAGVSQSPRYKVAKRGQDVALRCDPISGHVSLFWYQQALGQGPEFLTYFQNEAQLDKSGLPSDRFFAERPEGSVSTLKIQRTQQEDSAVYLCASMVLPVNTGELFFGEGSRLTVL.

The table lists this clone with a count of one. The chain's CDR3 is CASSSEGRSDYGYTF. Written as DNA, the CDR3 is TGCGCCAGCAGCTCGGAGGGACGGTCGGACTATGGCTACACCTTC. The chain recombines TRBV5-1 with TRBJ1-2, with D maybe TRBD1 (5 bases). The V end lost 3 bases, the J end lost 3 bases, and 15 bases lay between the germline ends. Germline lookup yields CDR1 SGHRS and CDR2 YFSETQ. The CDR3 covers 15 residues.

The chain uses TRBV9 and TRBJ2-3; 7 bases fit TRBD2. Germline CDR1 is SGDLS and CDR2 is YYNGEE. The CDR3 covers 16 residues. Trimming at V came to 3 bases and at J to 0 bases, leaving 7 bases not matched to a gene. CDR3 protein: CASSEHGTTSTDTQYF. DNA for the CDR3: TGTGCCAGCAGCGAACACGGGACTACTAGCACAGATACGCAGTATTTT.

This chain connects TRBV6-6 to TRBJ1-2; tentatively, D is TRBD1 (5 bases). Trimming removed 0 bases at V and 4 bases at J, with 12 bases between. The germline V gene has CDR1 MNHNY and CDR2 SVGAGI (reference sequence). This CDR3 region has 15 residues. CDR3 sequence: CASSYSKGAGYGYTF. CDR3 coding DNA: TGTGCCAGCAGTTACTCGAAAGGGGCTGGCTATGGCTACACCTTC.